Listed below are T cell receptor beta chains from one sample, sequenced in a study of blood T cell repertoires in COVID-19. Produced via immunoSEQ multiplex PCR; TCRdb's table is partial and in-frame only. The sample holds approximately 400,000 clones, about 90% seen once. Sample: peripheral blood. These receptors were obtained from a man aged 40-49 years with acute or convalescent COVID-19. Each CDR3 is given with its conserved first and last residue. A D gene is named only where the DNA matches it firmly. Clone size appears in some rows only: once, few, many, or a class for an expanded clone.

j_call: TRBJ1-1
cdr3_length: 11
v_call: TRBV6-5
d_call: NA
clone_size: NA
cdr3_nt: TGTGCCAGCGAGGTTTCCACTGAAGCTTTCTTT
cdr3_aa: CASEVSTEAFF

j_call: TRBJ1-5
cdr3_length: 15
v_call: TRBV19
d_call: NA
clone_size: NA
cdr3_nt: TGTGCCAGTAGTATTGGTGCAGGCAAAAATCAGCCCCAGCATTTT
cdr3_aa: CASSIGAGKNQPQHF

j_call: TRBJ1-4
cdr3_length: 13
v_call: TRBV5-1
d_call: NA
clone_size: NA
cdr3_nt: TGCGCCAGCAAGCTTGCAACTAATGAAAAACTGTTTTTT
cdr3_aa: CASKLATNEKLFF

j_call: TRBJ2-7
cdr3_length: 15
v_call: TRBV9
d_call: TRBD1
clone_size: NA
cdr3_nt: TGTGCCAGCAGCGTAGCTGCGACAGGGTCCTACGAGCAGTACTTC
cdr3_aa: CASSVAATGSYEQYF

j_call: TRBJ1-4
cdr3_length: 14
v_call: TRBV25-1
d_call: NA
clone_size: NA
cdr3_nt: TGTGCCAGCAGTGAATTGGGCCTGCTAAGTCGTCTGTTTTTT
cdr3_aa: CASSELGLLSRLFF

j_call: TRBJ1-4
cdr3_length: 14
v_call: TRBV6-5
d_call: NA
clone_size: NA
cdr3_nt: TGTGCCAGCATCTTCGGCAGGGCAACTGAAAAACTGTTTTTT
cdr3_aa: CASIFGRATEKLFF

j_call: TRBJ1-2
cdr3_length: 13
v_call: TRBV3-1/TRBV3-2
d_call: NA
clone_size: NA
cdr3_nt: TGTGCCAGCAGCCATGACAGAAACTATGGCTACACCTTC
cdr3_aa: CASSHDRNYGYTF

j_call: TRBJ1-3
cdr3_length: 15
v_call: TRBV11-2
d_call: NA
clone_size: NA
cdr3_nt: TGTGCCAGCAGCTTAGGCGGGGCGTCTGGAAACACCATATATTTT
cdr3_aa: CASSLGGASGNTIYF

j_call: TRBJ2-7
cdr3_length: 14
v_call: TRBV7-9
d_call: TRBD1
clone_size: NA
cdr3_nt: TGTGCCAGCAGCTACGGACAGGGAGGATACGAGCAGTACTTC
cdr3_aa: CASSYGQGGYEQYF

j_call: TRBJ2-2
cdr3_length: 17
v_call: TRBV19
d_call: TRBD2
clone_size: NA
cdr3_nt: TGTGCCAGTAGTGCGCTAGCGGGAGGAACGAACACCGGGGAGCTGTTTTTT
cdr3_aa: CASSALAGGTNTGELFF

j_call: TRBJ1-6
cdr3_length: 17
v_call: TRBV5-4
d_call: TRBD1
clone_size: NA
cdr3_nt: TGTGCCAGCAGGTCCGGGACAGCCAGCTCCTATAATTCACCCCTCCACTTT
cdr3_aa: CASRSGTASSYNSPLHF

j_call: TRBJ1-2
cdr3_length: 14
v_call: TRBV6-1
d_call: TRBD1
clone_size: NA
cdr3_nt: TGTGCCAGCAGTGAAGGGACAGGTCAGAGAGGCTACACCTTC
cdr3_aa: CASSEGTGQRGYTF

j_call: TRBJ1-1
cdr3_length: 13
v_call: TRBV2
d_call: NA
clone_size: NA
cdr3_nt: TGTGCCAGCAGTTTGACAAGAAACACTGAAGCTTTCTTT
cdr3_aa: CASSLTRNTEAFF

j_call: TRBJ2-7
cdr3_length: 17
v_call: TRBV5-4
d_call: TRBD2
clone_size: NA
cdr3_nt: TGTGCCAGCAGCGTTATAGGGCTAGCGGGACCTTCCTACGAGCAGTACTTC
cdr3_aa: CASSVIGLAGPSYEQYF

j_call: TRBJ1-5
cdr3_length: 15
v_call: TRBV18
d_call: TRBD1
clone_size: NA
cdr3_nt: TGTGCCAGCTCGCCGCAGGGGGCGAGCAATCAGCCCCAGCATTTT
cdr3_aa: CASSPQGASNQPQHF

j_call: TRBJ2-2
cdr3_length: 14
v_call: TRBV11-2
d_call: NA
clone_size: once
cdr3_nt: TGTGCCAGCAGCTTCGACACCCCCACCGGGGAGCTGTTTTTT
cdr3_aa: CASSFDTPTGELFF

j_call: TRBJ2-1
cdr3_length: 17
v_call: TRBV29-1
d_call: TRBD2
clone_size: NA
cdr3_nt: TGCAGCGTAACCGGGACTAGCTTCCCACGGACAAACAATGAGCAGTTCTTC
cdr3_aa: CSVTGTSFPRTNNEQFF

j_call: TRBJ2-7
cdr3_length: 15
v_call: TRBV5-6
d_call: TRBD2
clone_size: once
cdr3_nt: TGTGCCAGCAGCTCCGAGGGAGGGCCCTCCTACGAGCAGTACTTC
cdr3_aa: CASSSEGGPSYEQYF

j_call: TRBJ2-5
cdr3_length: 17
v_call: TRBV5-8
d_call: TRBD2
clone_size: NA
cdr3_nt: TGTGCCAGCAGCCCCGGACTAGCGGACCCAAGAGGGGAGACCCAGTACTTC
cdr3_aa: CASSPGLADPRGETQYF

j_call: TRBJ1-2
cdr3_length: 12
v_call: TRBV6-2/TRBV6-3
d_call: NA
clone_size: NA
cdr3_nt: TGTGCCAGCAGCCAATATCGCTATGGCTACACCTTC
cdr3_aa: CASSQYRYGYTF

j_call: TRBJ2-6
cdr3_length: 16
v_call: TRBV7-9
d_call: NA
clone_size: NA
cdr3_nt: TGTGCCAGCAGCTTTGGAGGGGGCGATGGGGCCAACGTCCTGACTTTC
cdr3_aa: CASSFGGGDGANVLTF

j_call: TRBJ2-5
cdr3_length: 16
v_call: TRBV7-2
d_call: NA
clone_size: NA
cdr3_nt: TGTGCCAGCAGCTCGGTTCAGCAGGGGGGCCAAGAGACCCAGTACTTC
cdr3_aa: CASSSVQQGGQETQYF

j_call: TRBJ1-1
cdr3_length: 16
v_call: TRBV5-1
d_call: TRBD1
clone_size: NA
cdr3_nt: TGCGCCAGCAGCTCGCGACAGGGGTGGGTGAACACTGAAGCTTTCTTT
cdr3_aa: CASSSRQGWVNTEAFF

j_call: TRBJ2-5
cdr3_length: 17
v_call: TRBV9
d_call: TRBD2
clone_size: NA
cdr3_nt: TGTGCCAGCAGCGTAGGGGCTAGCGGGAGGGGATCAGAGACCCAGTACTTC
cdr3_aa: CASSVGASGRGSETQYF